This note documents a single TCR beta chain sequence. These data come from a study of technical replicates of blood from a few donors. Clones were sequenced by immunoSEQ multiplex PCR, and TCRdb holds only the in-frame ones, with some missing. Here the sample spans 85,000 to 100,000 clones, more than 90% being singletons. Sequencing was performed on T cells isolated from PBMCs. This receptor was identified in a human donor in good health.

The CDR3 DNA follows: TGTGCCAGCAGCTTAGAGGCCTCCCATGAGCAGTTCTTC. It encodes CASSLEASHEQFF. The rearrangement links TRBV11-2 to TRBJ2-1; D unresolved. From germline, CDR1 is SGHAT and CDR2 FQNNGV. Trimming pared 0 bases from V and 8 bases from J, leaving 8 bases between. This CDR3 contains 13 residues.